The T cell receptor beta chain under discussion was sequenced for a study of identical twins. A single record per CDR3 protein comes from TCRdb applying MiXCR to the 5' RACE reads. The sample consists of 150,000 or so distinct CDR3 sequences, roughly 3.2% of them appearing once. Material: memory T cells sorted from blood. The clonotype originates from a man between 18 and 35 years old in good health.

The CDR3 reads CATSRDRGVGTDTQYF. The DNA for the CDR3 is TGTGCCACCAGCAGAGATAGGGGGGTAGGCACAGATACGCAGTATTTT. The gene calls are TRBV15 and TRBJ2-3; D may match TRBD1 or TRBD2 (6 bases each). The CDR3 length is 16 residues. Looked up from germline, CDR1 is LNHNV and CDR2 is YYDKDF (reference sequence). The ends were cut back, 0 bases at V and 1 base at J, with 11 bases in the middle.